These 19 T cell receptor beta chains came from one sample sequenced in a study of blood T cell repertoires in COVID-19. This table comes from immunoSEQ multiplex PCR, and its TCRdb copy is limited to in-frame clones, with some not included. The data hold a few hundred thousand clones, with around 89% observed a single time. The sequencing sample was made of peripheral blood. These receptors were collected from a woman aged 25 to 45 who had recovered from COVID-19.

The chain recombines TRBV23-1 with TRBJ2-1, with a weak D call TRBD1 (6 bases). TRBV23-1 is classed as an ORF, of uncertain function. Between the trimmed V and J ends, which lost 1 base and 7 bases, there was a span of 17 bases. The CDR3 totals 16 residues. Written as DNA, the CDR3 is TGCGCCAGCAGTCAATTGGGACAACAGGGTTCGAATGAGCAGTTCTTC. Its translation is CASSQLGQQGSNEQFF.

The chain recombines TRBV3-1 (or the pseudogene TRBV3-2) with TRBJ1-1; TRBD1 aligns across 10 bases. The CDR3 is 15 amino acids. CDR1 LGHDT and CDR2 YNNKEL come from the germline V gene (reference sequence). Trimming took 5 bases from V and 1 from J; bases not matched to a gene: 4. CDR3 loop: CASSTRDRGNTEAFF. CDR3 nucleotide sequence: TGTGCCAGCAGCACCCGGGACAGGGGGAACACTGAAGCTTTCTTT.

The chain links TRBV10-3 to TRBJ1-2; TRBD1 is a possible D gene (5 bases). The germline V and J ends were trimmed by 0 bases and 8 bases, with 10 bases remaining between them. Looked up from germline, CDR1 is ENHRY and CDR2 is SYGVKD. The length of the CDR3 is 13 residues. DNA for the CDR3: TGTGCCATCAGTGAGTCACAGGATTACGGCTACACCTTC. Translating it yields CAISESQDYGYTF.

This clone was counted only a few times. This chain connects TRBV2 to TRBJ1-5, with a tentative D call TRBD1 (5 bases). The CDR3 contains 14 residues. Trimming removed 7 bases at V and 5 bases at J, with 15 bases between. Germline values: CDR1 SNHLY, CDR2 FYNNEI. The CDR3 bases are TGTGCCAGCAATATCGGGGGGGTTGATCAGCCCCAGCATTTT. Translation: CASNIGGVDQPQHF.

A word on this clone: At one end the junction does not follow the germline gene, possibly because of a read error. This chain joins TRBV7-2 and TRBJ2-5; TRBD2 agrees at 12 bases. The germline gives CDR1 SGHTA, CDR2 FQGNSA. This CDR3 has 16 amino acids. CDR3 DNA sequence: TGTGCCAGCAGCGGCAGACTAGCGGGGGCCCAAGGGACCCAGTACTTC. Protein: CASSGRLAGAQGTQYF.

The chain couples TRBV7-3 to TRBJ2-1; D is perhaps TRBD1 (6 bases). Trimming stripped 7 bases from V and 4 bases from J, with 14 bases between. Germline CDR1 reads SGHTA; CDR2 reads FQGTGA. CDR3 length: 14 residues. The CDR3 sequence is CASTRGGQYNEQFF. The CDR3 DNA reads TGTGCCAGCACCAGGGGCGGACAGTACAATGAGCAGTTCTTC.

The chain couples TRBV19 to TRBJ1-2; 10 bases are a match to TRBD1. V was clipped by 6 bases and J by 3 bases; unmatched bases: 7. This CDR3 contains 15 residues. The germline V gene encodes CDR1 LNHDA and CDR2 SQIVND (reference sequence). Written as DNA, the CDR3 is TGTGCCAGTAGAAAGGGGACAGGGGATTACTATGGCTACACCTTC. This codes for CASRKGTGDYYGYTF. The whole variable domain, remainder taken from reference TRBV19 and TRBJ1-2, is DGGITQSPKYLFRKEGQNVTLSCEQNLNHDAMYWYRQDPGQGLRLIYYSQIVNDFQKGDIAEGYSVSREKKESFPLTVTSAQKNPTAFYLCASRKGTGDYYGYTFGSGTRLTVV.

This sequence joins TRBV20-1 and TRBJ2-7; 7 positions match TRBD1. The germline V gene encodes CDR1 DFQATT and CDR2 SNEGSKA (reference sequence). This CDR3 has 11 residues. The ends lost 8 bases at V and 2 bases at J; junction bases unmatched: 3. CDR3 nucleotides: TGCAGTTCCGGGACAGCCTACGAGCAGTACTTC. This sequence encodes CSSGTAYEQYF.

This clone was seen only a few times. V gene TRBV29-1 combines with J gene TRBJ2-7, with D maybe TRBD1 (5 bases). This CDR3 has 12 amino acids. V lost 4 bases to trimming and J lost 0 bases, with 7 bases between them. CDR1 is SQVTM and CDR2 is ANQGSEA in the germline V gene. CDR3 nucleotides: TGCAGCGTTGGTGACAGCTCCTACGAGCAGTACTTC. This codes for CSVGDSSYEQYF.

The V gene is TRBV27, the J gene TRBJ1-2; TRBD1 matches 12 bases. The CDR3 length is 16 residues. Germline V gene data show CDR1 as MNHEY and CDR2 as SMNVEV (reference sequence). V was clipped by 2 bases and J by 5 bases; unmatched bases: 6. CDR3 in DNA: TGTGCCAGCAGTTTAAGGGACAGGGGGCGCGCATATGGCTACACCTTC. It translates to CASSLRDRGRAYGYTF.

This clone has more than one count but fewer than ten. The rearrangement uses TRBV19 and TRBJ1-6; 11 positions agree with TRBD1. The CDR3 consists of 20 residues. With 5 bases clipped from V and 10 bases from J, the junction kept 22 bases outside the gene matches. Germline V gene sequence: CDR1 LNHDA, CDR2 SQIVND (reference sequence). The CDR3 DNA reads TGTGCCAGTAGTCCTCCGTTGGACAGGGGGCGTTTTAGGCCATCATCACCCCTCCACTTT. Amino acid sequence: CASSPPLDRGRFRPSSPLHF.

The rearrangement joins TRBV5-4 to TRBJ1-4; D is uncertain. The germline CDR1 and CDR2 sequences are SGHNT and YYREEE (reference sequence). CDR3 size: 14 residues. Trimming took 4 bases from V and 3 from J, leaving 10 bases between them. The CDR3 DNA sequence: TGTGCCAGCAGCCCAGGAGGATCTAATGAAAAACTGTTTTTT. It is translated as CASSPGGSNEKLFF.

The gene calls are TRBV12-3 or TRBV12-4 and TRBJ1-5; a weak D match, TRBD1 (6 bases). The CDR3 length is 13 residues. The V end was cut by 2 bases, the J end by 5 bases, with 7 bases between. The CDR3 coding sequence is TGTGCCAGCAGTTTACGACAGGATCAGCCCCAGCATTTT. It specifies CASSLRQDQPQHF.

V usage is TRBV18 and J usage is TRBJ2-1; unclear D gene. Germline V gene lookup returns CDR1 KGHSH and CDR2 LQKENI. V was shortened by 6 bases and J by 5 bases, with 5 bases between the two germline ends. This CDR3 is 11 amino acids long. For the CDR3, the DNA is TGTGCCAGCTCGTACAACAATGAGCAGTTCTTC. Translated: CASSYNNEQFF.

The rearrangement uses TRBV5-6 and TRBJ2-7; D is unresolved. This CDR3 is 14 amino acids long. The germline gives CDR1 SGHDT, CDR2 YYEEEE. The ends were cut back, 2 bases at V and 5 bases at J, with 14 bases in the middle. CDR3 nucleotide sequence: TGTGCCAGCAGCTTAACTAACTTCATAGACGAGCAGTACTTC. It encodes CASSLTNFIDEQYF.

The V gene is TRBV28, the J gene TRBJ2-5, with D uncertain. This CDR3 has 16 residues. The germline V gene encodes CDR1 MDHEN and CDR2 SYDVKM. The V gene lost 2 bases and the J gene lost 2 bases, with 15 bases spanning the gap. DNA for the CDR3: TGTGCCAGCAGTTTACTCCTGTCGGGTACTCAAGAGACCCAGTACTTC. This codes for CASSLLLSGTQETQYF.

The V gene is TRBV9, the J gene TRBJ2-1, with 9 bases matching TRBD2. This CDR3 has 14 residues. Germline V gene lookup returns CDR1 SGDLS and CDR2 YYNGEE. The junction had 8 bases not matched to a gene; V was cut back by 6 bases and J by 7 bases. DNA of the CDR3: TGTGCCAGCAACTTTCGCGGGGGGGCGAATGAGCAGTTCTTC. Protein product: CASNFRGGANEQFF.

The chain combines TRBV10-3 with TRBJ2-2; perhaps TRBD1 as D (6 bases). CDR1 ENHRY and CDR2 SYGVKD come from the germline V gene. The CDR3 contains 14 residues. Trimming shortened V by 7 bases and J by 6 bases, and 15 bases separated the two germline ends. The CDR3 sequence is CAINQGISPGELFF. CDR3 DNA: TGTGCCATCAACCAGGGGATCTCCCCCGGGGAGCTGTTTTTT.

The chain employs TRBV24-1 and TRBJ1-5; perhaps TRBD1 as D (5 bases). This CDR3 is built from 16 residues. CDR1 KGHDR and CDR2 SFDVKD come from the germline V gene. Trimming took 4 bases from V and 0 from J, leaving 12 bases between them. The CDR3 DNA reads TGTGCCACCAGTGACCCAAGACAGAATAGCAATCAGCCCCAGCATTTT. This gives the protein CATSDPRQNSNQPQHF.